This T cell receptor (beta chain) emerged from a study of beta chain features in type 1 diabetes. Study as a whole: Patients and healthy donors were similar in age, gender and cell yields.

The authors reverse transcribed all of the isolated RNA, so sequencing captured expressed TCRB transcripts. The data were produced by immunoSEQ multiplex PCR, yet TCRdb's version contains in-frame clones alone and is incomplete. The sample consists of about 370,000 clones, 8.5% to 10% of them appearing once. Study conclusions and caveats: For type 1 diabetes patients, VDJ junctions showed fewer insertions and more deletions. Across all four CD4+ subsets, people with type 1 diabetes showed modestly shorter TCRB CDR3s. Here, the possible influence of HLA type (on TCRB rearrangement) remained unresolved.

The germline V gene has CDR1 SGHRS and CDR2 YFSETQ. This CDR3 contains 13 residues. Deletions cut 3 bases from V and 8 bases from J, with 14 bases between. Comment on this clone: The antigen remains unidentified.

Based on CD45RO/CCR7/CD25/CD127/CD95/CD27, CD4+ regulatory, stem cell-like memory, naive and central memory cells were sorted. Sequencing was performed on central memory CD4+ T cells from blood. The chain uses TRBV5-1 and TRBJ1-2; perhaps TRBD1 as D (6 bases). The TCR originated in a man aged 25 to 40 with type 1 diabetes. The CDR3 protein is CASSSNNRVGYTF. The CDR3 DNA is TGCGCCAGCAGCTCAAATAACAGGGTCGGCTACACCTTC.